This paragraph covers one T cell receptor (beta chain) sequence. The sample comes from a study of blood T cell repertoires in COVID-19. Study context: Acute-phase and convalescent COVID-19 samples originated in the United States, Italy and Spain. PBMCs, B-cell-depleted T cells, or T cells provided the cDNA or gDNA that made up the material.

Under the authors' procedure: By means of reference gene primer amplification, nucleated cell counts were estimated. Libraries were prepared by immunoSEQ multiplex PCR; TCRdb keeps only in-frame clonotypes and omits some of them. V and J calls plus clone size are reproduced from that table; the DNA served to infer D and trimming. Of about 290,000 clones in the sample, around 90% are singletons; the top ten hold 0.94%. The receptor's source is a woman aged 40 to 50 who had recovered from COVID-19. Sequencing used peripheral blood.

CDR3 bases: TGTGCCAGTAGTACAAGGGGACTAGCGGCGAACACCGGGGAGCTGTTTTTT. Translating it yields CASSTRGLAANTGELFF. The chain couples TRBV19 to TRBJ2-2; TRBD2 matches 11 bases. This CDR3 spans 17 amino acids. Germline CDR1 LNHDA, CDR2 SQIVND (reference sequence). The trim removed 4 bases at V and 0 bases at J, leaving 4 bases unmatched.